This entry lists 2 T cell receptor beta chains sequenced from one sample in a study of blood T cell repertoires in COVID-19. Libraries were prepared by immunoSEQ multiplex PCR; TCRdb keeps only in-frame clonotypes and omits some of them. Of about 270,000 clones listed, 85% to 90% are singletons. The source material was PBMCs or T cells enriched from blood (not recorded which). These receptors came from a man in his late teens or twenties who had recovered from COVID-19.

The rearrangement links TRBV24-1 to TRBJ1-5, with 9 bases fitting TRBD1. The germline CDR1 and CDR2 sequences are KGHDR and SFDVKD. The CDR3 is 16 amino acids. V lost 4 bases to trimming and J lost 7 bases; unmatched junction nucleotides: 10. CDR3 sequence (DNA): TGTGCCACCAGTGACAAGGGACAGGGCGCAGGGCAGCCCCAGCATTTT. Translated, it gives CATSDKGQGAGQPQHF.

V is TRBV7-9 and J is TRBJ2-3, with D perhaps matching TRBD1 (5 bases). V shed 5 bases and J shed 0 bases, with 18 bases lying between them. Germline V gives CDR1 SEHNR, CDR2 FQNEAQ (reference sequence). CDR3 length: 17 amino acids. CDR3 protein: CASSLRPTARSTDTQYF. For the CDR3, the DNA is TGTGCCAGCAGCCTACGACCGACAGCCAGAAGCACAGATACGCAGTATTTT.